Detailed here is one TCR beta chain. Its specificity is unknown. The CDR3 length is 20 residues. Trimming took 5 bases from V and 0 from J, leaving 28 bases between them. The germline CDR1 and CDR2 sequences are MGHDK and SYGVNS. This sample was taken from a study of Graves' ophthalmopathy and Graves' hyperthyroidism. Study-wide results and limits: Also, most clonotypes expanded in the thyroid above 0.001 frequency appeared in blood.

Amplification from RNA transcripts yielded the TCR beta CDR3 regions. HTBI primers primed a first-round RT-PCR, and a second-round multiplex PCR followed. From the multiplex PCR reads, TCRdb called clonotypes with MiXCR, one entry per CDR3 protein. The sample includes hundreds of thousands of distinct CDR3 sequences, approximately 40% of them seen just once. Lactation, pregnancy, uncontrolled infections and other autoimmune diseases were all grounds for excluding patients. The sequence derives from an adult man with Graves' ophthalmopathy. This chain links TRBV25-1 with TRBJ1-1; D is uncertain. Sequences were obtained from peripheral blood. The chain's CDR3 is CASSLSGESFSPEMNTEAFF. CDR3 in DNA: TGTGCCAGCAGTTTATCCGGGGAGAGTTTTTCCCCGGAGATGAACACTGAAGCTTTCTTT.